Presented here are 28 T cell receptor beta chains from one specimen sequenced in a study of regulatory T cells in long-lasting Graves disease. Time point indicated: persistent/refractory GD, antithyroid drugs over 5 years with positive TRAb. The TCR library was prepared using RNA isolated from PBMCs. Assembly of TCR beta libraries relied on iRepertoire HTBI primers together with Arm-PCR of CDR3 regions. TCRdb reanalysed the multiplex PCR reads using MiXCR and keeps one entry per CDR3 protein. The data show 500,000 to 800,000 distinct CDR3 sequences, around 32% seen once. The sequenced sample was peripheral blood mononuclear cells (PBMCs), obtained when the disease was refractory, from a patient treated with antithyroid drugs. The receptors here all came from a female donor with Graves disease.

This clonotype was seen only a few times. The V call is TRBV6-2 or TRBV6-3, the J call TRBJ2-1, with TRBD2 identical over 11 bases. The CDR3 covers 15 residues. Germline values: CDR1 MNHEY, CDR2 SVGEGT. V lost 5 bases, J lost 7 bases, and 7 bases stayed unmatched. The CDR3 DNA reads as TGTGCCAGCAGTGTACTAGCGGGAGTAGGTAATGAGCAGTTCTTC. It yields the protein CASSVLAGVGNEQFF.

This clonotype has more than one count but fewer than ten. In DNA form, the CDR3 reads TGTGCCAGCAGTTTAAAGGGGCATGAAGCTTTCTTT. It translates to CASSLKGHEAFF. The V and J genes are TRBV28 and TRBJ1-1; D might be TRBD1 (5 bases). Germline V gene lookup returns CDR1 MDHEN and CDR2 SYDVKM. Deletions cut 2 bases from V and 7 bases from J, with 8 bases between. This CDR3 has 12 residues.

The rearrangement uses TRBV29-1 and TRBJ2-7; 9 bases map to TRBD1. V was clipped by 6 bases and J by 7 bases; unmatched bases: 16. The CDR3 has 15 residues. In germline, CDR1 is SQVTM, CDR2 ANQGSEA. CDR3 nucleotide sequence: TGCAGCGTCTACATTGTGGGACAGGGTAGGCGAGAGCAGTACTTC. Residues: CSVYIVGQGRREQYF.

The rearrangement uses TRBV7-9 and TRBJ2-5; 7 bases are a match to TRBD2. From germline, CDR1 is SEHNR and CDR2 FQNEAQ (reference sequence). CDR3 length: 15 residues. J was trimmed by 5 bases and V by 7 bases; bases with no gene match: 13. The CDR3, as DNA: TGTGCCAGCATGGCTAGCGGCCTTTGGGAGGAGACCCAGTACTTC. Translating it yields CASMASGLWEETQYF.

V is TRBV6-2 or TRBV6-3 and J is TRBJ1-1; the D is unclear. The CDR3 length is 15 residues. Germline values: CDR1 MNHEY, CDR2 SVGEGT. V lost 2 bases, J lost 1 base, and 11 bases lay in between. The CDR3 is CASSYAGRPNTEAFF. Written as DNA, the CDR3 is TGTGCCAGCAGTTACGCAGGACGGCCGAACACTGAAGCTTTCTTT.

This clonotype was observed a few times. The rearrangement joins TRBV12-3 or TRBV12-4 to TRBJ1-2; D gene ambiguous. V lost 7 bases, J lost 1 base, and 13 bases lay in between. This CDR3 region has 14 residues. CDR3 sequence: CASTPSGINYGYTF. The CDR3 DNA sequence: TGTGCCAGCACCCCCTCGGGGATTAACTATGGCTACACCTTC.

The chain carries TRBV19 and TRBJ2-2, with TRBD2 matching 8 bases. J lost 7 bases, V lost 4 bases, and 8 bases had no gene match. The CDR3 spans 15 residues. Per germline, CDR1 LNHDA and CDR2 SQIVND (reference sequence). The CDR3 DNA reads as TGTGCCAGTAGTAATGGAGCGGGAGTAATCGGGGAGCTGTTTTTT. Encoded protein: CASSNGAGVIGELFF.

This chain connects TRBV6-1 to TRBJ2-2; 12 positions match TRBD1. CDR3 length: 15 amino acids. Trimming cost V 6 bases and J 7 bases; bases outside gene matches: 6. Germline loops: CDR1 MNHNS, CDR2 SASEGT. The CDR3 DNA reads as TGTGCCAGCAGCTGGGACAGGGGGCCTGTCGGGGAGCTGTTTTTT. Amino acid sequence: CASSWDRGPVGELFF.

The V call is TRBV7-2, the J call TRBJ2-1; D unresolved. Germline CDR1 is SGHTA and CDR2 is FQGNSA. V lost 8 bases to trimming and J lost 7 bases, with 12 bases between them. The CDR3 runs to 12 residues. The CDR3 is CASRYPGNEQFF. Here the CDR3 DNA reads TGTGCCAGCCGATATCCCGGGAATGAGCAGTTCTTC.

Notes on this clonotype: The junction differs from germline at one of its ends, possibly a read error. This chain joins TRBV6-9 and TRBJ1-1; a weak D match, TRBD1 (5 bases). The CDR3 runs 16 residues. Looked up from germline, CDR1 is MNHGY and CDR2 is SVAAGI. Written as DNA, the CDR3 is TGTGCCAGCGGTTACGGGGCGGGCGGCGGGCGGACTGAAGCTTTCTTT. Protein sequence: CASGYGAGGGRTEAFF.

This rearrangement joins TRBV5-1 to TRBJ2-2; TRBD2 aligns across 14 bases. The CDR3 is 17 amino acids. Germline CDR1 and CDR2: SGHRS and YFSETQ. With 0 bases clipped from V and 5 bases from J, the junction kept 3 bases outside the gene matches. In DNA form, the CDR3 reads TGCGCCAGCAGCTTGGGACTAGCGGGAGGGCATACCGGGGAGCTGTTTTTT. This codes for CASSLGLAGGHTGELFF.

The chain is built from TRBV6-1 and TRBJ2-7; D is ambiguous. CDR3 length: 12 amino acids. Germline lookup yields CDR1 MNHNS and CDR2 SASEGT. The ends were cut back, 6 bases at V and 2 bases at J, with 8 bases in the middle. In DNA form, the CDR3 reads TGTGCCAGCAGAGCTGGGCCCTACGAGCAGTACTTC. This encodes CASRAGPYEQYF.

The gene calls are TRBV6-1 and TRBJ1-1, with D tentatively TRBD1 (5 bases). The CDR3 length is 13 residues. V was shortened by 7 bases and J by 1 base, with 10 bases between the two germline ends. Germline CDR1 reads MNHNS; CDR2 reads SASEGT. The CDR3 bases are TGTGCCAGCAACTCCGGACAGAACACTGAAGCTTTCTTT. Amino acids: CASNSGQNTEAFF.

This clonotype was counted a few times. This chain uses TRBV12-5 with TRBJ2-2, with D possibly TRBD1 on 6 matching bases. Trimming left V 5 bases short and J 1 base short, with 8 bases between. Per the germline V gene, CDR1 is LGHNT and CDR2 is FRNRAP. The CDR3 is 14 amino acids. This CDR3 reads CASGEDRNTGELFF. The CDR3 DNA is TGTGCTAGTGGTGAGGACAGGAACACCGGGGAGCTGTTTTTT.

The V and J genes are TRBV11-2 and TRBJ1-2, with 9 bases fitting TRBD1. The CDR3 sequence is 19 residues long. Germline lookup yields CDR1 SGHAT and CDR2 FQNNGV. The V segment lost 2 bases and the J segment 8 bases; nucleotides outside the gene matches: 21. CDR3 region: CASSLQSDNYRGRGGGYTF. CDR3 sequence (DNA): TGTGCCAGCAGCTTACAGTCGGATAATTACAGGGGGCGAGGCGGCGGCTACACCTTC.

This rearrangement joins TRBV20-1 to TRBJ2-7; D not resolved. This CDR3 region has 15 residues. CDR1 is DFQATT, CDR2 SNEGSKA, per germline (reference sequence). V lost 0 bases and J lost 3, with 15 bases in between. The CDR3 loop is CSARDASRADYEQYF. CDR3 nucleotides: TGCAGTGCTAGAGATGCTAGTCGGGCGGACTACGAGCAGTACTTC.

This clonotype was detected only a few times. V and J are TRBV5-1 and TRBJ2-2; D remains ambiguous. The CDR3 loop spans 13 amino acids. Trimming shortened V by 0 bases and J by 5 bases, and 5 bases separated the two germline ends. The germline CDR1 and CDR2 sequences are SGHRS and YFSETQ. The CDR3 is CASSLDQTGELFF. CDR3 coding DNA: TGCGCCAGCAGCTTGGACCAAACCGGGGAGCTGTTTTTT.

This clonotype came up a few times. The CDR3, as DNA: TGTGCCAGCAGTTTAGGGGCCCCCGAGCCCTTAAACACTGAAGCTTTCTTT. It translates to CASSLGAPEPLNTEAFF. The chain recombines TRBV28 with TRBJ1-1, with a weak D call TRBD1 (5 bases). The CDR3 length is 17 residues. The V and J ends lost 2 bases and 2 bases respectively, with 18 bases between them. The germline V gene encodes CDR1 MDHEN and CDR2 SYDVKM. Complete variable domain (other parts from reference TRBV28 and TRBJ1-1): DVKVTQSSRYLVKRTGEKVFLECVQDMDHENMFWYRQDPGLGLRLIYFSYDVKMKEKGDIPEGYSVSREKKERFSLILESASTNQTSMYLCASSLGAPEPLNTEAFFGQGTRLTVV.

This CDR3 reads CASSLPTESTEAFF. The CDR3 DNA follows: TGCGCCAGCAGTTTACCAACCGAAAGCACTGAAGCTTTCTTT. The chain has TRBV10-2 and TRBJ1-1; D unresolved. The germline CDR1 and CDR2 sequences are WSHSY and SAAADI. V was cut by 5 bases and J by 4 bases, with 14 bases left in between. This CDR3 is built from 14 residues.

Points on this clonotype: At one end the junction does not follow the germline gene, possibly because of a read error. CDR3: CASSVGLRYAQYF. The CDR3 DNA follows: TGTGCCAGCAGTGTAGGGTTAAGATACGCGCAGTACTTC. The chain combines TRBV2 with TRBJ2-7; D is unclear. Looked up from germline, CDR1 is SNHLY and CDR2 is FYNNEI. This CDR3 has 13 amino acids.

This clonotype was recorded at least ten times. The CDR3 loop is CASSERQGTSPLHF. The CDR3 region has the DNA TGTGCCAGCAGTGAAAGACAGGGTACTTCACCCCTCCACTTT. This rearrangement joins TRBV2 to TRBJ1-6; 7 positions agree with TRBD1. Losses at the gene ends were 2 bases for V and 9 bases for J; bases not matched to a gene: 4. The CDR3 is 14 amino acids. Germline V gene data show CDR1 as SNHLY and CDR2 as FYNNEI.

In the case of this clonotype: The junction and the germline gene differ at one end; a read error may be behind it. V and J are TRBV29-1 and TRBJ1-1; 7 bases agree with TRBD1. The CDR3 runs to 14 residues. Germline V gives CDR1 SQVTM, CDR2 ANQGSEA. CDR3 sequence reads: CSVEKGTVSTEALF. The CDR3 DNA reads TGCAGCGTTGAGAAGGGGACAGTGTCCACTGAAGCTCTCTTT.

The V gene is TRBV9, the J gene TRBJ2-3, with D perhaps being TRBD1 or TRBD2 (5 bases each). Germline CDR1 reads SGDLS; CDR2 reads YYNGEE. The CDR3 extends over 16 amino acids. V was pared by 2 bases and J by 5 bases, with 18 bases between. The CDR3 here is CASSVDSSGHRDTQYF. CDR3 bases: TGTGCCAGCAGCGTGGACTCCAGCGGACACAGAGATACGCAGTATTTT.

This clonotype was seen only a few times. The chain combines TRBV6-5 with TRBJ1-1; D gene ambiguous. From germline, CDR1 is MNHEY and CDR2 SVGAGI. This CDR3 is 15 amino acids long. Trimming shortened V by 4 bases and J by 3 bases, and 15 bases separated the two germline ends. DNA of the CDR3: TGTGCCAGCAGTTTCCTCCCATCAAGGGACACTGAAGCTTTCTTT. This encodes CASSFLPSRDTEAFF.

V usage is TRBV5-6 and J usage is TRBJ1-2; 10 nucleotides line up with TRBD1. Germline CDR1 is SGHDT and CDR2 is YYEEEE. The CDR3 covers 15 residues. V trimming: 3 bases; J trimming: 2 bases; junction bases outside the gene matches: 4. In nucleotides, the CDR3 is TGTGCCAGCAGCTGGACAGGGGGTCCCAACTATGGCTACACCTTC. It yields the protein CASSWTGGPNYGYTF.

The chain is built from TRBV15 and TRBJ2-7; 7 bases align to TRBD2. This CDR3 is built from 16 residues. Per the germline V gene, CDR1 is LNHNV and CDR2 is YYDKDF (reference sequence). V lost 0 bases, J lost 2 bases, and 7 bases stayed unmatched. The CDR3 sequence: CATSRDASGLPYEQYF. The CDR3, as DNA: TGTGCCACCAGCAGAGACGCCTCGGGACTACCCTACGAGCAGTACTTC.

This clonotype was found a few times. The chain carries TRBV19 and TRBJ2-5; TRBD2 matches 9 bases. V was clipped by 6 bases and J by 1 base; unmatched bases: 6. Looked up from germline, CDR1 is LNHDA and CDR2 is SQIVND (reference sequence). The CDR3 runs 15 residues. As DNA, the CDR3 is TGTGCCAGTAGGGCCAAGGGACTAGCCCAAGAGACCCAGTACTTC. Translating gives CASRAKGLAQETQYF. Full variable domain (remainder filled in from reference TRBV19 and TRBJ2-5): DGGITQSPKYLFRKEGQNVTLSCEQNLNHDAMYWYRQDPGQGLRLIYYSQIVNDFQKGDIAEGYSVSREKKESFPLTVTSAQKNPTAFYLCASRAKGLAQETQYFGPGTRLLVL.

The chain uses TRBV5-4 and TRBJ2-5; D is possibly TRBD2 (6 bases). The CDR3 is 15 residues long. Trimming cost V 0 bases and J 4 bases, with 13 bases left between them. CDR1 and CDR2 (germline): SGHNT, YYREEE (reference sequence). CDR3 protein: CASSLAGLGGETQYF. CDR3 DNA sequence: TGTGCCAGCAGCTTGGCCGGCTTGGGAGGAGAGACCCAGTACTTC.